A single sample gave rise to the 25 T cell receptor beta chains below, sequenced in a study of T cell repertoires in cytomegalovirus infection. TCRdb passed the reads through MiXCR, listing each CDR3 protein once. Of about 240,000 distinct CDR3 sequences in the sample, over 9% were seen once. The sequenced sample consisted of PBMCs. These receptors all stem from a human donor in good health (CMV status not recorded). Some clones in this sample may be carry-over from other donors' samples.

At least ten counts were recorded for this clonotype. The rearrangement uses TRBV7-2 and TRBJ2-3; D is unresolved. With 7 bases removed from V and 0 bases from J, the gap between germline ends came to 11 bases. The V gene's germline CDR1 is SGHTA and CDR2 FQGNSA. This CDR3 is built from 14 residues. The CDR3 region has the DNA TGTGCCAGCACCCTAGTGTCTAGCACAGATACGCAGTATTTT. As protein: CASTLVSSTDTQYF. The whole variable domain, filled in from reference TRBV7-2 and TRBJ2-3, reads GAGVSQSPSNKVTEKGKDVELRCDPISGHTALYWYRQSLGQGLEFLIYFQGNSAPDKSGLPSDRFSAERTGGSVSTLTIQRTQQEDSAVYLCASTLVSSTDTQYFGPGTRLTVL.

This sequence joins TRBV4-3 and TRBJ2-7; 7 bases fit TRBD1. This CDR3 is 15 amino acids long. CDR1 is LGHNA and CDR2 is YSLEER in the germline V gene. The J segment lost 0 bases and the V segment lost 1 base, leaving 3 bases of the junction unmatched. This CDR3 is CASSQAGQPSYEQYF. The CDR3 coding sequence is TGCGCCAGCAGCCAAGCGGGACAGCCCTCCTACGAGCAGTACTTC.

This clonotype was detected ten times or more. The chain links TRBV7-2 to TRBJ1-2; D is unresolved. V shed 0 bases and J shed 0 bases, with 2 bases lying between them. In germline, CDR1 is SGHTA, CDR2 FQGNSA. There are 13 residues in the CDR3. CDR3 sequence: CASSLAANYGYTF. The CDR3 DNA is TGTGCCAGCAGCTTAGCAGCTAACTATGGCTACACCTTC.

This clonotype was seen many times. The V gene is TRBV12-5, the J gene TRBJ1-1; D call uncertain. The length of the CDR3 is 13 residues. Germline assignment: CDR1 LGHNT and CDR2 FRNRAP. V was shortened by 4 bases and J by 5 bases, with 11 bases between the two germline ends. The CDR3 protein is CASGSEPETEAFF. CDR3 nucleotides: TGTGCTAGTGGTTCGGAACCAGAAACTGAAGCTTTCTTT.

The sample holds many counts of this clonotype. The chain carries TRBV6-2 or TRBV6-3 and TRBJ1-2; D perhaps matches TRBD1 (6 bases). The CDR3 covers 12 residues. Trimming took off 11 bases at V and 5 bases at J, with 15 bases between the two ends. The germline V gene has CDR1 MNHEY and CDR2 SVGEGT. Here the CDR3 reads CAARQEEYGYTF. As DNA, the CDR3 is TGTGCCGCCCGACAGGAAGAGTATGGCTACACCTTC.

This clonotype was detected only a few times. The chain uses TRBV28 and TRBJ2-1; D tentatively reads TRBD1 or TRBD2 (5 bases each). Trimming removed 6 bases at V and 0 bases at J, with 12 bases between. CDR1 is MDHEN, CDR2 SYDVKM, per germline. The CDR3 loop spans 15 amino acids. The CDR3 is CASSPGTPSYNEQFF. CDR3 DNA sequence: TGTGCCAGCAGCCCCGGGACCCCCTCCTACAATGAGCAGTTCTTC.

This clonotype was counted ten times or more. The chain carries TRBV6-5 and TRBJ2-2; D is undetermined. V lost 2 bases and J lost 5, with 6 bases in between. The CDR3 contains 13 residues. Germline lookup yields CDR1 MNHEY and CDR2 SVGAGI. Written as DNA, the CDR3 is TGTGCCAGCAGTTACGAAGTTACCGGGGAGCTGTTTTTT. Amino acids: CASSYEVTGELFF.

Of note for this clonotype: A read error is possible here, since a much larger clone lies one base away. The conserved final phenylalanine or tryptophan is absent from the CDR3, which likely points to a read error. J is TRBJ2-2 and V is TRBV7-3, with D possibly TRBD1 on 5 matching bases. This CDR3 is 14 amino acids long. CDR1 and CDR2 from the germline V gene are SGHTA and FQGTGA. Trimming removed 3 bases from V and 7 bases from J, with 12 bases in between. In DNA form, the CDR3 reads TGTGCCAGCAGCTTCCAGGGTTCGGGCGGGGAGCTGTTTGTT. Encoded protein: CASSFQGSGGELFV.

In its sample, this clonotype was seen many times. V usage is TRBV7-2 and J usage is TRBJ2-5, with 9 bases lining up with TRBD2. The CDR3 spans 16 residues. From germline, CDR1 is SGHTA and CDR2 FQGNSA. Germline trimming cut 5 bases from V and 2 bases from J; bases unmatched to any gene: 9. CDR3 protein: CASSKNLAGLQETQYF. CDR3 sequence (DNA): TGTGCCAGCAGCAAAAACCTAGCGGGGCTACAAGAGACCCAGTACTTC.

The rearrangement links TRBV19 to TRBJ2-2; perhaps TRBD1 as D (5 bases). Between the trimmed V and J ends, which lost 5 bases and 6 bases, there was a span of 13 bases. Germline V gene sequence: CDR1 LNHDA, CDR2 SQIVND (reference sequence). The CDR3 spans 14 residues. As DNA, the CDR3 is TGTGCCAGTAGTCGGCAGGGCCTGCCCGGGGAGCTGTTTTTT. Translated: CASSRQGLPGELFF.

This clonotype was observed a few times. The V and J genes are TRBV6-2 or TRBV6-3 and TRBJ2-7; no clear D. Germline values: CDR1 MNHEY, CDR2 SVGEGT. This CDR3 has 14 residues. Trimming left V 4 bases short and J 3 bases short, with 13 bases between. The CDR3 loop is CASSSDGEFYEQYF. CDR3 DNA: TGTGCCAGCAGTTCGGACGGAGAGTTCTACGAGCAGTACTTC.

Many counts were recorded for this clonotype. The chain recombines TRBV6-1 with TRBJ2-1, with 11 bases lining up with TRBD2. V trimming: 9 bases; J trimming: 5 bases; junction bases outside the gene matches: 6. CDR3 length: 14 residues. Germline V gives CDR1 MNHNS, CDR2 SASEGT. The CDR3 is CASTGLAAHNEQFF. The CDR3 coding sequence is TGTGCCAGTACGGGACTAGCGGCCCACAATGAGCAGTTCTTC.

The sample holds a few counts of this clonotype. The chain recombines TRBV5-4 with TRBJ2-1; perhaps TRBD1 as D (5 bases). In germline, CDR1 is SGHNT, CDR2 YYREEE (reference sequence). With 0 bases removed from V and 12 bases from J, the gap between germline ends came to 16 bases. The length of the CDR3 is 14 residues. This chain's CDR3 is CASSLEPVGHGQFF. The CDR3 DNA is TGTGCCAGCAGCTTGGAACCAGTGGGGCATGGGCAGTTCTTC.

In its sample, this clonotype was seen many times. The chain links TRBV29-1 to TRBJ1-2; D is unresolved. V was cut by 2 bases and J by 2 bases, with 0 bases left in between. Germline V CDR1 and CDR2: SQVTM, ANQGSEA. The length of the CDR3 is 10 residues. The CDR3 spells CSVENYGYTF. The CDR3 DNA reads TGCAGCGTTGAAAACTATGGCTACACCTTC.

This chain uses TRBV12-5 with TRBJ1-3; D call uncertain. The length of the CDR3 is 16 residues. With 1 base removed from V and 3 bases from J, the gap between germline ends came to 13 bases. Germline assignment: CDR1 LGHNT and CDR2 FRNRAP. The CDR3 region is CASGLGAGESGNTIYF. The CDR3 bases are TGTGCTAGTGGTTTGGGAGCGGGCGAAAGTGGAAACACCATATATTTT. Based on the CDR3 plus reference TRBV12-5 and TRBJ1-3, the full variable domain is DARVTQTPRHKVTEMGQEVTMRCQPILGHNTVFWYRQTMMQGLELLAYFRNRAPLDDSGMPKDRFSAEMPDATLATLKIQPSEPRDSAVYFCASGLGAGESGNTIYFGEGSWLTVV.

V and J are TRBV5-1 and TRBJ1-1; TRBD1 is a possible D gene (6 bases). V gave up 0 bases and J gave up 1 base, with 16 bases separating them. CDR1 is SGHRS and CDR2 is YFSETQ in the germline V gene. The CDR3 length is 17 residues. The DNA for the CDR3 is TGCGCCAGCAGCTTGGTGGGGACCTTAGGGGGGAACACTGAAGCTTTCTTT. It specifies CASSLVGTLGGNTEAFF. The full variable domain, completed using reference TRBV5-1 and TRBJ1-1, is KAGVTQTPRYLIKTRGQQVTLSCSPISGHRSVSWYQQTPGQGLQFLFEYFSETQRNKGNFPGRFSGRQFSNSRSEMNVSTLELGDSALYLCASSLVGTLGGNTEAFFGQGTRLTVV.

This clonotype was counted many times. The J gene is TRBJ1-3, the V gene TRBV7-4, with a possible D match to TRBD1 (5 bases). Trimming stripped 5 bases from V and 0 bases from J, with 11 bases between. Looked up from germline, CDR1 is SGHVT and CDR2 is SQSDAQ. CDR3 length: 15 residues. The CDR3 loop reads CASSKGPSSGNTIYF. CDR3 in DNA: TGTGCCAGCAGCAAGGGACCCAGCTCTGGAAACACCATATATTTT.

The CDR3 nucleotides read TGCGCCAGCAGCTTGATTACAGGTTTGGAGACCCAGTACTTC. Its protein product is CASSLITGLETQYF. The J gene is TRBJ2-5, the V gene TRBV5-1; perhaps TRBD1 as D (5 bases). Germline CDR1 and CDR2: SGHRS and YFSETQ. Between the trimmed V and J ends, which lost 1 base and 5 bases, there was a span of 12 bases. There are 14 residues in the CDR3.

This clonotype was detected many times. The chain links TRBV7-9 to TRBJ2-5; D ambiguous. CDR1 is SEHNR, CDR2 FQNEAQ, per germline (reference sequence). V lost 3 bases to trimming and J lost 3 bases, with 11 bases between them. CDR3 size: 14 residues. The chain's CDR3 is CASSFATGEETQYF. The CDR3 DNA sequence: TGTGCCAGCAGCTTCGCGACGGGCGAAGAGACCCAGTACTTC.

This clonotype occurred many times. CDR3 coding DNA: TGTGCCAGCAGCCCCAATAGGAATACCTACGAGCAGTACTTC. This encodes CASSPNRNTYEQYF. The chain couples TRBV7-2 to TRBJ2-7; D call uncertain. The V and J ends lost 5 bases and 2 bases respectively, with 13 bases between them. Germline CDR1 is SGHTA and CDR2 is FQGNSA. This CDR3 is 14 amino acids long. Together with reference TRBV7-2 and TRBJ2-7, the CDR3 gives the full variable domain: GAGVSQSPSNKVTEKGKDVELRCDPISGHTALYWYRQSLGQGLEFLIYFQGNSAPDKSGLPSDRFSAERTGGSVSTLTIQRTQQEDSAVYLCASSPNRNTYEQYFGPGTRLTVT.

The V and J genes are TRBV29-1 and TRBJ2-1; 8 bases line up with TRBD2. CDR1 SQVTM and CDR2 ANQGSEA come from the germline V gene. V gave up 4 bases and J gave up 2 bases; unmatched junction bases: 4. The CDR3 covers 14 residues. The CDR3 bases are TGCAGCGTTGCCAGTAGCGGGGCCTACAATGAGCAGTTCTTC. It codes for CSVASSGAYNEQFF.

This clonotype was counted ten times or more. CDR3 protein: CASRNNYEQYF. The CDR3 nucleotides read TGTGCCAGCAGGAATAACTACGAGCAGTACTTC. This rearrangement joins TRBV6-1 to TRBJ2-7; no clear D gene. This CDR3 is 11 amino acids long. Germline assignment: CDR1 MNHNS and CDR2 SASEGT. V lost 6 bases and J lost 3, with 6 bases in between.

This clonotype was seen a few times. The V and J genes are TRBV29-1 and TRBJ2-7; 9 bases are shared with TRBD2. J gave up 2 bases and V 4 bases, and 3 bases lay outside the gene matches. Germline V gives CDR1 SQVTM, CDR2 ANQGSEA. The CDR3 sequence is 13 residues long. CDR3 region: CSVAVAGAYEQYF. For the CDR3, the DNA is TGCAGCGTTGCGGTAGCGGGAGCCTACGAGCAGTACTTC.

The sample holds many counts of this clonotype. The chain combines TRBV6-5 with TRBJ1-1, with a weak D call TRBD1 (5 bases). The germline V gene has CDR1 MNHEY and CDR2 SVGAGI. V was shortened by 0 bases and J by 3 bases, with 8 bases between the two germline ends. The CDR3 length is 14 residues. The DNA for the CDR3 is TGTGCCAGCAGTTACTCGAGCAGGGACACTGAAGCTTTCTTT. Translating it yields CASSYSSRDTEAFF.

This clonotype was observed at least ten times. This sequence joins TRBV7-2 and TRBJ1-2; D possibly corresponds to TRBD1 (6 bases). CDR1 is SGHTA, CDR2 FQGNSA, per germline. CDR3 length equals 14 residues. Between the trimmed V and J ends, which lost 5 bases and 2 bases, there was a span of 12 bases. The CDR3 region is CASSPRGGNYGYTF. Here the CDR3 DNA reads TGTGCCAGCAGCCCCAGGGGAGGGAACTATGGCTACACCTTC.